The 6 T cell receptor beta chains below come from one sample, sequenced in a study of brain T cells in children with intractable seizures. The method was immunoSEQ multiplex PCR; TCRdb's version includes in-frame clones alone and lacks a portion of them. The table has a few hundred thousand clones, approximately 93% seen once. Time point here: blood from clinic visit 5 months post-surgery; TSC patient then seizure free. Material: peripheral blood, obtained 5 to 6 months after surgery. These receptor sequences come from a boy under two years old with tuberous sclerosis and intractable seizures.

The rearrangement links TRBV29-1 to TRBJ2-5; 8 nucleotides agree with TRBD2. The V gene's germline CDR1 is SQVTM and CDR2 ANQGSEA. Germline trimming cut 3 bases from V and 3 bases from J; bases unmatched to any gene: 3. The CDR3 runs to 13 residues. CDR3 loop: CSVDPTSEETQYF. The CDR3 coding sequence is TGCAGCGTTGATCCGACTAGCGAAGAGACCCAGTACTTC. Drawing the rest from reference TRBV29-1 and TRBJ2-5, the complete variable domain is SAVISQKPSRDICQRGTSLTIQCQVDSQVTMMFWYRQQPGQSLTLIATANQGSEATYESGFVIDKFPISRPNLTFSTLTVSNMSPEDSSIYLCSVDPTSEETQYFGPGTRLLVL.

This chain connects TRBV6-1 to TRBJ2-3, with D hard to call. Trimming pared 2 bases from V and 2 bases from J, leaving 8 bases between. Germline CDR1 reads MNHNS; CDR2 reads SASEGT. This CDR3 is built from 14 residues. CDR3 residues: CASSEQDHTDTQYF. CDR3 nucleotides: TGTGCCAGCAGTGAACAAGACCACACAGATACGCAGTATTTT.

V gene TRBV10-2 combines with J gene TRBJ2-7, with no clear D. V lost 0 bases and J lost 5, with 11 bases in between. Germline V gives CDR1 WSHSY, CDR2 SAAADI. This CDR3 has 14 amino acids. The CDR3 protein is CASSESASLDEQYF. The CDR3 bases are TGCGCCAGCAGTGAGTCGGCTAGTCTCGACGAGCAGTACTTC.

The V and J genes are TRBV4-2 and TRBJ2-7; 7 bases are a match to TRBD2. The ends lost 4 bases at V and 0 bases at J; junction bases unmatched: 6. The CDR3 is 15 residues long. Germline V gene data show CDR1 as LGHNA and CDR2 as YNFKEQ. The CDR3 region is CASSRALADSYEQYF. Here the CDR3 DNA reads TGTGCCAGCAGCCGAGCCCTAGCGGACTCCTACGAGCAGTACTTC.

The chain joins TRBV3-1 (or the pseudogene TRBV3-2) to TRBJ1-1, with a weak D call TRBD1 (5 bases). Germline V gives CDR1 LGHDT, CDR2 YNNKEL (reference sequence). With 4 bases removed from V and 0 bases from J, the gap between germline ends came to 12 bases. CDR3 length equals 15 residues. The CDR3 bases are TGTGCCAGCAGCCGGAACAGGTTCATGAACACTGAAGCTTTCTTT. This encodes CASSRNRFMNTEAFF.

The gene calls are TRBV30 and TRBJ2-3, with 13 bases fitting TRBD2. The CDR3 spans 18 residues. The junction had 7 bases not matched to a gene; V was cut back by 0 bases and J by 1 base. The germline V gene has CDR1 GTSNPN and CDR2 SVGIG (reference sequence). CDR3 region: CAWSVLAGGFSGTDTQYF. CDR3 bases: TGTGCCTGGAGTGTACTAGCGGGAGGGTTCTCGGGCACAGATACGCAGTATTTT.